The rows below give T cell receptor beta chains drawn from one sample of a study of response to subunit inactivated influenza vaccine. TCRdb re-analysed the RT-PCR reads in MiXCR, keeping a single row per CDR3 protein. The sample shows roughly 710,000 distinct CDR3 sequences, 13% to 15% of them seen only once. The input for sequencing was PBMCs from blood, taken approximately 15 days before vaccination. The receptor set was obtained from a man aged 50-59 years who received an inactivated influenza vaccine. The CDR3 runs from the conserved cysteine through the conserved F or W. D genes are given only for firm matches. Size tells how often a clone was seen (once, few, many) or the class of an expanded clone, and some rows leave it out.

j_call | clone_size | d_call | v_call | cdr3_aa | cdr3_nt
TRBJ2-5 | - | - | TRBV20-1 | CSATRTTRETQYF | TGCAGTGCTACCCGGACTACCCGGGAGACCCAGTACTTC
TRBJ1-6 | - | TRBD1 | TRBV6-2/TRBV6-3 | CASSYSRDRATSPLHF | TGTGCCAGCAGTTACTCAAGGGACAGGGCAACTTCACCCCTCCACTTT
TRBJ2-6 | - | TRBD1 | TRBV20-1 | CSASERDRHSGANVLTF | TGCAGTGCTAGCGAACGGGACAGGCACTCTGGGGCCAACGTCCTGACTTTC
TRBJ2-1 | - | TRBD2 | TRBV11-2 | CASSLLLAGPNEQFF | TGTGCCAGCAGCTTGTTGCTAGCGGGGCCCAATGAGCAGTTCTTC
TRBJ2-2 | few | TRBD2 | TRBV11-2 | CASKGRGWQLAGGFTGELFF | TGTGCCAGCAAGGGCCGGGGTTGGCAACTAGCGGGAGGTTTTACCGGGGAGCTGTTTTTT
TRBJ2-5 | - | - | TRBV20-1 | CSALVGETQYF | TGCAGTGCCCTAGTCGGAGAGACCCAGTACTTC
TRBJ1-5 | - | TRBD1 | TRBV20-1 | CSARARQGYQPQHF | TGCAGTGCTAGAGCCAGACAGGGCTATCAGCCCCAGCATTTT
TRBJ2-7 | - | TRBD2 | TRBV29-1 | CSVVGTSGGKSHEQYF | TGCAGCGTTGTTGGGACTAGCGGGGGTAAATCCCACGAGCAGTACTTC
TRBJ2-1 | - | TRBD2 | TRBV6-2/TRBV6-3 | CASSNPTSASNNEQFF | TGTGCCAGCAGTAACCCGACTAGCGCCAGTAACAATGAGCAGTTCTTC
TRBJ2-7 | - | TRBD1 | TRBV5-4 | CASSLRDRVEQYF | TGTGCCAGCAGCTTAAGGGACAGGGTGGAGCAGTACTTC
TRBJ1-1 | many | - | TRBV3-1 | CASSQPPGEAFF | TGTGCCAGCAGCCAACCCCCGGGGGAAGCTTTCTTT
TRBJ2-5 | few | TRBD2 | TRBV20-1 | CSATSSGGPQETQYF | TGCAGTGCTACCTCTAGCGGGGGGCCCCAAGAGACCCAGTACTTC
TRBJ2-1 | many | - | TRBV2 | CASRAKYNEQFF | TGTGCCAGCAGAGCAAAATACAATGAGCAGTTCTTC
TRBJ2-7 | few | - | TRBV20-1 | CSAISVKGSSYEQYF | TGCAGTGCTATTTCGGTAAAGGGGAGCTCCTACGAGCAGTACTTC
TRBJ2-1 | few | TRBD1 | TRBV7-6 | CASSFWGQGEQFF | TGTGCCAGCAGCTTTTGGGGACAGGGAGAGCAGTTCTTC
TRBJ2-7 | few | - | TRBV20-1 | CSARDSGGGFYEQYF | TGCAGTGCTAGAGATTCGGGCGGGGGCTTTTACGAGCAGTACTTC
TRBJ2-7 | few | TRBD1 | TRBV6-1 | CASRLQGAYEQYF | TGTGCCAGCAGACTGCAGGGGGCCTACGAGCAGTACTTC
TRBJ2-1 | - | TRBD1 | TRBV19 | CASSMGQNNEQFF | TGTGCCAGTAGTATGGGACAGAATAATGAGCAGTTCTTC
TRBJ2-1 | - | TRBD2 | TRBV7-3 | CASSPEGDSGRFGQFF | TGTGCCAGCAGCCCCGAGGGCGATAGCGGGAGATTTGGGCAGTTCTTC
TRBJ2-5 | - | - | TRBV19 | CASNPARDTKTQYF | TGTGCCAGTAACCCCGCCCGGGACACGAAGACCCAGTACTTC
TRBJ1-6 | few | - | TRBV5-1 | CASSLEEGVPGGSPLHF | TGCGCCAGCAGCTTGGAAGAGGGGGTTCCGGGGGGTTCACCCCTCCACTTT
TRBJ2-7 | - | - | TRBV7-9 | CASSSSSPYEQYF | TGTGCCAGCAGCTCGTCCTCCCCCTACGAGCAGTACTTC
TRBJ2-3 | - | - | TRBV5-1 | CASSFSWTETSTDTQYF | TGCGCCAGCAGCTTTTCCTGGACGGAGACAAGCACAGATACGCAGTATTTT
TRBJ2-4 | few | - | TRBV11-2 | CASSLVGRKAKNIQYF | TGTGCCAGCAGCTTAGTGGGACGCAAAGCCAAAAACATTCAGTACTTC
TRBJ1-1 | few | TRBD1 | TRBV30 | CASVPRTGTQDTEAFF | TGTGCCAGCGTCCCCCGGACAGGGACCCAGGACACTGAAGCTTTCTTT
TRBJ2-7 | many | - | TRBV14 | CASSQDYRPAYEQYF | TGTGCCAGCAGCCAAGATTACCGCCCGGCCTACGAGCAGTACTTC
TRBJ2-3 | - | - | TRBV25-1 | CASSGWATDTQYF | TGTGCCAGTTCAGGTTGGGCCACAGATACGCAGTATTTT
TRBJ1-5 | - | TRBD1 | TRBV7-6 | CASSLKAGGYSNQPQHF | TGTGCCAGCAGCTTAAAAGCAGGGGGATATAGCAATCAGCCCCAGCATTTT
TRBJ2-3 | - | TRBD2 | TRBV4-2 | CASGHKAGGSTDTQYF | TGTGCCAGCGGCCACAAAGCGGGAGGCAGCACAGATACGCAGTATTTT
TRBJ2-1 | few | - | TRBV30 | CAWSVEGGQQFF | TGTGCCTGGAGTGTGGAGGGCGGACAACAGTTCTTC
TRBJ2-1 | few | - | TRBV16 | CASSQSGVQAFF | TGTGCCAGCAGCCAATCGGGAGTGCAAGCGTTCTTC
TRBJ1-1 | few | - | TRBV7-2 | CASSRVGGSEAFF | TGTGCCAGCAGCAGAGTGGGGGGCTCTGAAGCTTTCTTT
TRBJ2-7 | many | - | TRBV2 | CASKVDGSQGYEQYF | TGTGCCAGCAAGGTGGACGGGTCCCAGGGGTACGAGCAGTACTTC
TRBJ2-5 | - | TRBD1 | TRBV27 | CASKTGNTRETQYF | TGTGCCAGCAAGACAGGGAATACCCGGGAGACCCAGTACTTC
TRBJ2-5 | few | - | TRBV7-2 | CASSLANLLREETQYF | TGTGCCAGCAGCTTAGCAAACCTTTTGCGGGAAGAGACCCAGTACTTC
TRBJ2-7 | few | - | TRBV20-1 | CSAGTSYEQYF | TGCAGTGCTGGAACCTCCTACGAGCAGTACTTC
TRBJ2-7 | - | - | TRBV7-9 | CATQRRDSYEQYF | TGTGCCACCCAACGGCGGGACAGCTACGAGCAGTACTTC
TRBJ2-1 | few | - | TRBV5-1 | CASSLAGQPSYNEQFF | TGCGCCAGCAGCTTGGCCGGTCAGCCCTCCTACAATGAGCAGTTCTTC